This TCR beta chain was obtained from a study of T cells in Graves' hyperthyroidism and ophthalmopathy. A word on this clonotype: The antigen is undetermined.

Germline loops: CDR1 MGHDK, CDR2 SYGVNS. The CDR3 runs 15 residues. V lost 6 bases, J lost 4 bases, and 15 bases lay in between. Study-level results: The model identified upcoming ophthalmopathy a median about 7.1 months ahead of onset. In the blood, most expanded thyroid clonotypes above 0.001 appeared as well. A model using 13 V-J features told ophthalmopathy apart from stable hyperthyroidism.

Each ophthalmopathy patient scored at least 3 on the Clinical Activity Score and at least 4 on NOSPECS grade, with duration under 3 months. TCR beta CDR3 region amplification was performed from RNA transcripts. The primer set for the first-round RT-PCR of the TCR CDR3 was HTBI. From the multiplex PCR reads, TCRdb called clonotypes with MiXCR, one entry per CDR3 protein. The table records 300,000 to 350,000 distinct CDR3 sequences, about a sixth of them present only once. The V and J genes are TRBV25-1 and TRBJ2-2, with a tentative D call TRBD2 (6 bases). This TCR was recovered from a woman aged 40 to 50 with Graves' ophthalmopathy. The sample comprised blood. CDR3 loop: CASSRDSLPTGELFF. The CDR3 bases are TGTGCCAGCAGCCGGGACTCTCTCCCCACCGGGGAGCTGTTTTTT.